This is a list of T cell receptor beta chains from one sample in a study of cytomegalovirus exposure and HLA in healthy donors. The data were produced by immunoSEQ multiplex PCR, yet TCRdb's version contains in-frame clones alone and is incomplete. The table includes around 100,000 clones, around 80% detected once. The sequenced material came from PBMCs. Source of these receptors: a man between 25 and 39 years old in good health and CMV-seronegative. CDR3s include the opening cysteine and the closing phenylalanine or tryptophan. Each record gives: V gene, D gene, J gene, clone size, CDR3 length, CDR3 protein, CDR3 DNA. A D gene is named only where the DNA matches it firmly. Clone size is stated in some rows and not others, as once, few, many or a class when expanded.

>TRBV10-3|TRBD2|TRBJ2-5|-|16
CAISEVRGGVQETQYF
TGTGCCATCAGTGAGGTCCGGGGGGGCGTTCAAGAGACCCAGTACTTC
>TRBV30|-|TRBJ2-1|few|14
CAWRSGTFYNEQFF
TGTGCCTGGAGGTCCGGGACTTTTTACAATGAGCAGTTCTTC
>TRBV2|TRBD2|TRBJ2-5|few|18
CAARKRALADTAREAQYF
TGTGCCGCCCGAAAGAGGGCGCTAGCGGATACGGCAAGAGAGGCCCAGTACTTC
>TRBV4-1|-|TRBJ2-5|-|13
CASSLAGIETQYF
TGCGCCAGCAGCCTAGCCGGTATTGAGACCCAGTACTTC
>TRBV9|TRBD2|TRBJ2-7|-|14
CASSVGLAVYEQYF
TGTGCCAGCAGCGTAGGACTAGCAGTCTACGAGCAGTACTTC
>TRBV6-5|TRBD1|TRBJ2-3|-|16
CASSYSWTGGTDTQYF
TGTGCCAGCAGTTACTCTTGGACAGGGGGCACAGATACGCAGTATTTT
>TRBV5-4|TRBD1|TRBJ2-7|-|19
CASSSSGQGIIFGTYEQYF
TGTGCCAGCAGCTCCTCGGGACAGGGGATCATATTTGGTACCTACGAGCAGTACTTC
>TRBV5-1|-|TRBJ1-1|-|16
CASSLMAGDGNTEAFF
TGCGCCAGCAGCCTCATGGCCGGGGATGGGAACACTGAAGCTTTCTTT
>TRBV28|TRBD1|TRBJ1-1|-|17
CASTSRTGGAMNTEAFF
TGTGCCAGCACTTCCCGGACAGGGGGTGCAATGAACACTGAAGCTTTCTTT
>TRBV14|TRBD1|TRBJ1-2|once|15
CASSQPGQAIGGYTF
TGTGCCAGCAGCCAACCGGGACAGGCAATTGGTGGCTACACCTTC
>TRBV5-6|TRBD1|TRBJ1-6|-|14
CASSLDRGNSPLHF
TGTGCCAGCAGCTTGGACAGGGGAAATTCACCCCTCCACTTT
>TRBV2|-|TRBJ1-5|-|12
CASRGNNQPQHF
TGTGCCAGCAGGGGCAACAATCAGCCCCAGCATTTT
>TRBV5-6|TRBD2|TRBJ2-2|-|17
CASSWTSGRGITGELFF
TGTGCCAGCAGCTGGACTAGCGGGAGGGGGATCACCGGGGAGCTGTTTTTT
>TRBV7-9|TRBD2|TRBJ2-5|-|13
CASSASGGETQYF
TGTGCCAGCAGCGCTAGCGGGGGGGAGACCCAGTACTTC
>TRBV7-3|-|TRBJ1-1|-|14
CASSLMSSNTEAFF
TGTGCCAGCAGCTTAATGTCTTCGAACACTGAAGCTTTCTTT
>TRBV12-2|-|TRBJ1-5|-|15
CASRLARESLQPQHF
TGTGCAAGTCGCTTAGCGAGGGAATCTCTGCAGCCCCAGCATTTT
>TRBV5-1|-|TRBJ1-1|once|17
CASSQNRVVGENTEAFF
TGCGCCAGCAGCCAGAACAGGGTAGTGGGGGAGAACACTGAAGCTTTCTTT
>TRBV7-3|-|TRBJ2-5|-|13
CASSSTVQETQYF
TGTGCCAGCAGCTCGACAGTCCAAGAGACCCAGTACTTC
>TRBV5-1|TRBD2|TRBJ2-1|-|15
CASSLVSGKGGEQFF
TGCGCCAGCAGCTTGGTCAGCGGGAAGGGAGGTGAGCAGTTCTTC
>TRBV5-1|-|TRBJ2-7|-|14
CASSLGSFESEQYF
TGCGCCAGCAGCTTGGGATCTTTTGAGTCCGAGCAGTACTTC
>TRBV29-1|TRBD1|TRBJ2-2|-|15
CSVEGTGGRTGELFF
TGCAGCGTTGAAGGGACAGGGGGCCGGACCGGGGAGCTGTTTTTT
>TRBV2|-|TRBJ2-7|-|14
CASSEVGATYEQYF
TGTGCCAGCAGTGAAGTGGGGGCAACCTACGAGCAGTACTTC
>TRBV10-3|-|TRBJ1-1|-|13
CAIGEGVNTEAFF
TGTGCCATCGGGGAGGGGGTGAACACTGAAGCTTTCTTT
>TRBV5-1|TRBD1|TRBJ1-1|-|16
CASSPPSTGAETEAFF
TGCGCCAGCAGCCCCCCATCGACAGGGGCGGAAACTGAAGCTTTCTTT
>TRBV30|TRBD2|TRBJ2-2|once|15
CAWGLAGMNTGELFF
TGTGCCTGGGGACTAGCGGGGATGAACACCGGGGAGCTGTTTTTT
>TRBV4-3|TRBD2|TRBJ2-1|-|16
CASSQDSGTPYNEQFF
TGCGCCAGCAGCCAAGATAGCGGGACACCCTACAATGAGCAGTTCTTC